The 8 T cell receptor beta chains below come from one sample, sequenced in a study of regulatory and conventional T cells in RAG deficiency. Clones were read by immunoSEQ multiplex PCR, and TCRdb kept only the in-frame ones, dropping some. The data hold roughly 29,000 clones, with 80% to 95% observed a single time. The sorted regulatory T cells were CD4+, CD25-high and CD127-low, with genomic DNA sequenced. Another study also made use of these data, one on regulatory T cells. That work contributes: Primers: 52 TRBV forward and 13 TRBJ reverse.

Sample: Tregs sorted from blood. Every receptor here comes from a human donor in good health.

The V call is TRBV29-1, the J call TRBJ2-6; no firm D call. V was clipped by 6 bases and J by 0 bases, with 12 bases between them. The CDR3 loop spans 15 amino acids. Germline CDR1 is SQVTM and CDR2 is ANQGSEA. The CDR3, as DNA: TGCAGCGTCCTAGGGTCGGGCTCTGGGGCCAACGTCCTGACTTTC. Protein sequence: CSVLGSGSGANVLTF.

The chain links TRBV11-2 to TRBJ1-6; a possible D gene is TRBD1 (5 bases). CDR3 length: 17 residues. V gave up 4 bases and J gave up 8 bases, with 21 bases separating them. CDR1 SGHAT and CDR2 FQNNGV come from the germline V gene. The CDR3 DNA follows: TGTGCCAGCAGCTCCCATCTTCAGGTCGGGGGAGATTCACCCCTCCACTTT. Amino acids: CASSSHLQVGGDSPLHF.

The V and J genes are TRBV7-9 and TRBJ1-4, with 7 positions matching TRBD1. CDR1 is SEHNR and CDR2 is FQNEAQ in the germline V gene (reference sequence). V was clipped by 5 bases and J by 4 bases; unmatched bases: 7. The CDR3 extends over 15 amino acids. DNA for the CDR3: TGTGCCAGCAGCCAGCGGGACAGTCTTAATGAAAAACTGTTTTTT. It translates to CASSQRDSLNEKLFF.

J is TRBJ2-2 and V is TRBV6-1, with 7 nucleotides matching TRBD2. The CDR3 is 15 residues long. Germline V gene data show CDR1 as MNHNS and CDR2 as SASEGT. V lost 9 bases to trimming and J lost 4 bases; unmatched junction nucleotides: 11. The CDR3 DNA is TGTGCCAGTCTAGGGAGGGCCGGGAGCACCGGGGAGCTGTTTTTT. As protein: CASLGRAGSTGELFF.

The chain recombines TRBV15 with TRBJ1-2; D may be TRBD1 (5 bases). Germline loops: CDR1 LNHNV, CDR2 YYDKDF (reference sequence). The CDR3 consists of 13 residues. Trimming shortened V by 3 bases and J by 0 bases, and 5 bases separated the two germline ends. CDR3 bases: TGTGCCACCAGCAGGGACACTAACTATGGCTACACCTTC. As protein: CATSRDTNYGYTF.

The chain recombines TRBV7-3 with TRBJ2-5; 8 bases match TRBD2. CDR1 and CDR2 from the germline V gene are SGHTA and FQGTGA. This CDR3 is 14 amino acids long. J was trimmed by 4 bases and V by 3 bases; bases with no gene match: 4. The CDR3 loop is CASSFGGGSETQYF. The CDR3 DNA reads as TGTGCCAGCAGCTTCGGGGGGGGCTCAGAGACCCAGTACTTC.

The chain joins TRBV4-2 to TRBJ2-7, with 7 bases matching TRBD2. CDR1 and CDR2 (germline): LGHNA, YNFKEQ. J gave up 0 bases and V 1 base, and 6 bases lay outside the gene matches. The CDR3 is 16 residues long. CDR3 sequence: CASSQGGAGSSYEQYF. CDR3 nucleotide sequence: TGTGCCAGCAGCCAAGGAGGAGCGGGGAGCTCCTACGAGCAGTACTTC.

The rearrangement links TRBV5-1 to TRBJ2-5, with 9 bases fitting TRBD1. CDR1 and CDR2 (germline): SGHRS, YFSETQ. The J segment lost 5 bases and the V segment lost 4 bases, leaving 6 bases of the junction unmatched. The CDR3 runs 14 residues. CDR3 nucleotide sequence: TGCGCCAGCAGCGATACAGGGGGCGCGGAGACCCAGTACTTC. It codes for CASSDTGGAETQYF.